One sample yielded the 3 T cell receptor beta chains listed below, sequenced in a study of technical replicates of blood from a handful of donors. Sequenced by immunoSEQ multiplex PCR; TCRdb stores in-frame clones only, minus some. The sample has about 83,000 clones, approximately 92% seen once. Sequencing was performed on T cells isolated from PBMCs. Every receptor here comes from a human donor in good health.

This chain joins TRBV15 and TRBJ2-5; 8 bases fit TRBD2. The CDR3 length is 15 residues. Germline CDR1 is LNHNV and CDR2 is YYDKDF (reference sequence). The trim removed 3 bases at V and 4 bases at J, leaving 7 bases unmatched. The CDR3 spells CATSRSGSRGETQYF. Here the CDR3 DNA reads TGTGCCACCAGCAGGAGCGGGAGCAGGGGAGAGACCCAGTACTTC.

The chain couples TRBV4-1 to TRBJ1-3, with D possibly matching TRBD1 (5 bases). Germline V gene lookup returns CDR1 MGHRA and CDR2 YSYEKL. CDR3 length: 15 residues. Trimming shortened V by 1 base and J by 3 bases, and 10 bases separated the two germline ends. The CDR3 loop reads CASSQVPGDGNTIYF. The DNA of the CDR3 is TGCGCCAGCAGCCAAGTGCCGGGGGATGGAAACACCATATATTTT.

The chain recombines TRBV7-9 with TRBJ2-7; tentative D call: TRBD1 (6 bases). The V gene's germline CDR1 is SEHNR and CDR2 FQNEAQ (reference sequence). The CDR3 is 15 residues long. Trimming took off 6 bases at V and 0 bases at J, with 15 bases between the two ends. The CDR3, as DNA: TGTGCCAGCAGTTTGCCGGGACACGGCTCCTACGAGCAGTACTTC. This sequence encodes CASSLPGHGSYEQYF.